Below are 24 T cell receptor beta chains sequenced from a single sample in a study of OX40 agonist ivuxolimab in advanced cancers. Here immunoSEQ multiplex PCR was the method, and the copy in TCRdb shows in-frame clones only, minus some. Of nearly 55,000 clones in the sample, 70% to 90% are singletons; the top ten hold more than 1%. The sample consisted of CD4+ or CD8+ T cells sorted from blood, taken in a trial of the OX40 agonist ivuxolimab. The receptors were gathered from an adult with an advanced solid tumor such as melanoma, head and neck, liver or kidney cancer.

The chain recombines TRBV19 with TRBJ2-4, with a tentative D call TRBD2 (6 bases). Germline assignment: CDR1 LNHDA and CDR2 SQIVND (reference sequence). The CDR3 contains 16 residues. The germline V and J ends were trimmed by 3 bases and 2 bases, with 14 bases remaining between them. In nucleotides, the CDR3 is TGTGCCAGTAGTATCGTGCCAGGACTATCCAAAAACATTCAGTACTTC. Translating it yields CASSIVPGLSKNIQYF.

This chain joins TRBV6-5 and TRBJ2-3; D unresolved. Germline values: CDR1 MNHEY, CDR2 SVGAGI. The CDR3 length is 14 residues. Trimming cost V 1 base and J 6 bases, with 11 bases left between them. The DNA for the CDR3 is TGTGCCAGCAGTTACTTGGGCTCCGCTGATACGCAGTATTTT. Its protein is CASSYLGSADTQYF.

V gene TRBV2 combines with J gene TRBJ2-1; 10 bases line up with TRBD1. This CDR3 contains 15 residues. Germline V CDR1 and CDR2: SNHLY, FYNNEI. J was trimmed by 8 bases and V by 5 bases; bases with no gene match: 9. CDR3 DNA sequence: TGTGCCAGCAGTCTTCGGGACAGGGGTATAGATGAGCAGTTCTTC. Protein: CASSLRDRGIDEQFF.

The chain employs TRBV9 and TRBJ2-5, with D tentatively TRBD1 (6 bases). With the DNA end fitting TRBJ2-7 better, the J assignment may be wrong. The germline V gene encodes CDR1 SGDLS and CDR2 YYNGEE. There are 14 residues in the CDR3. The CDR3 DNA is TGTGCCAGCAGCGTTTCTGGACAGTTCTACGAGCAGTACTTC. Translation gives CASSVSGQFYEQYF.

This sequence joins TRBV28 and TRBJ1-5; D gene ambiguous. Trimming took 6 bases from V and 3 from J, leaving 12 bases between them. The CDR3 extends over 14 amino acids. Per the germline V gene, CDR1 is MDHEN and CDR2 is SYDVKM. In DNA form, the CDR3 reads TGTGCCAGCAGCCCCGAGACCGACAATCAGCCCCAGCATTTT. Its protein is CASSPETDNQPQHF. Using reference TRBV28 and TRBJ1-5 for the parts outside the CDR3, the full variable domain is DVKVTQSSRYLVKRTGEKVFLECVQDMDHENMFWYRQDPGLGLRLIYFSYDVKMKEKGDIPEGYSVSREKKERFSLILESASTNQTSMYLCASSPETDNQPQHFGDGTRLSIL.

This rearrangement joins TRBV28 to TRBJ2-1; weak D call: TRBD2 (7 bases). Germline CDR1 is MDHEN and CDR2 is SYDVKM. The CDR3 runs 17 residues. V was cut by 4 bases and J by 2 bases, with 18 bases left in between. The chain's CDR3 is CASSSFGRGGAYNEQFF. Written as DNA, the CDR3 is TGTGCCAGCAGTTCCTTTGGGAGGGGGGGTGCCTACAATGAGCAGTTCTTC.

This clone was found a few times. This sequence joins TRBV28 and TRBJ1-2; TRBD1 is a possible D gene (5 bases). Looked up from germline, CDR1 is MDHEN and CDR2 is SYDVKM. Trimming removed 1 base from V and 6 bases from J, with 12 bases in between. The CDR3 runs to 14 residues. CDR3 in DNA: TGTGCCAGCAGTTTATTGGGACTGTGGAATGGCTACACCTTC. Translated, it gives CASSLLGLWNGYTF.

This clone was counted between two and nine times. The CDR3 coding sequence is TGTGCCAGCAGTGATCCGTCGCTAGCGGCTTTCTTT. Its translation is CASSDPSLAAFF. V and J are TRBV6-1 and TRBJ1-1; no clear D. CDR3 length: 12 amino acids. V gave up 3 bases and J gave up 11 bases, with 13 bases separating them. CDR1 MNHNS and CDR2 SASEGT come from the germline V gene.

V is TRBV5-1 and J is TRBJ2-7; 10 bases are shared with TRBD1. V was pared by 3 bases and J by 5 bases, with 5 bases of the junction left unmatched. The CDR3 length is 14 residues. Germline values: CDR1 SGHRS, CDR2 YFSETQ. Written as DNA, the CDR3 is TGCGCCAGCAGCTGGACGACAGGGGGCGACGAGCAGTACTTC. Translated: CASSWTTGGDEQYF. Full variable domain (rest looked up from reference TRBV5-1 and TRBJ2-7): KAGVTQTPRYLIKTRGQQVTLSCSPISGHRSVSWYQQTPGQGLQFLFEYFSETQRNKGNFPGRFSGRQFSNSRSEMNVSTLELGDSALYLCASSWTTGGDEQYFGPGTRLTVT.

The chain is built from TRBV10-1 and TRBJ1-1; D perhaps matches TRBD1 (5 bases). Germline V gene data show CDR1 as WNHNN and CDR2 as SYGVQD (reference sequence). The CDR3 is 13 residues long. V was clipped by 7 bases and J by 9 bases, with 18 bases between them. CDR3 sequence: CASTGGDRRKAFF. CDR3 coding DNA: TGCGCCAGCACCGGAGGGGACCGGCGGAAAGCTTTCTTT.

The chain links TRBV2 to TRBJ2-1; D might be TRBD1 (5 bases). This CDR3 has 14 residues. Germline V gives CDR1 SNHLY, CDR2 FYNNEI. The V end lost 11 bases, the J end lost 3 bases, and 17 bases lay between the germline ends. This CDR3 reads CAGSRSGRYNEQFF. CDR3 DNA: TGTGCCGGATCACGGTCAGGGCGCTACAATGAGCAGTTCTTC. Full variable domain (missing parts from reference TRBV2 and TRBJ2-1): EPEVTQTPSHQVTQMGQEVILRCVPISNHLYFYWYRQILGQKVEFLVSFYNNEISEKSEIFDDQFSVERPDGSNFTLKIRSTKLEDSAMYFCAGSRSGRYNEQFFGPGTRLTVL.

The rearrangement links TRBV9 to TRBJ2-1, with D maybe TRBD2 (6 bases). Per germline, CDR1 SGDLS and CDR2 YYNGEE. Trimming stripped 4 bases from V and 6 bases from J, with 14 bases between. This CDR3 is 14 amino acids long. The CDR3 spells CASSFTTSSNEQFF. CDR3 in DNA: TGTGCCAGCAGCTTTACGACTAGTTCCAATGAGCAGTTCTTC.

The chain links TRBV7-2 to TRBJ2-5; 8 bases align to TRBD2. Germline CDR1 reads SGHTA; CDR2 reads FQGNSA. The CDR3 consists of 17 residues. With 2 bases clipped from V and 3 bases from J, the junction kept 11 bases outside the gene matches. The CDR3 sequence is CASSLSSRGGRKETQYF. CDR3 in DNA: TGTGCCAGCAGCTTAAGTTCTCGGGGCGGGAGGAAAGAGACCCAGTACTTC.

The chain uses TRBV5-1 and TRBJ1-1; 7 bases align to TRBD1. The V segment lost 4 bases and the J segment 1 base; nucleotides outside the gene matches: 7. From germline, CDR1 is SGHRS and CDR2 YFSETQ. This CDR3 is 15 amino acids long. The CDR3 reads CASSPRTGSNTEAFF. CDR3 DNA sequence: TGCGCCAGCAGCCCCCGGACAGGCTCGAACACTGAAGCTTTCTTT. The full variable domain, rest sourced from reference TRBV5-1 and TRBJ1-1, is KAGVTQTPRYLIKTRGQQVTLSCSPISGHRSVSWYQQTPGQGLQFLFEYFSETQRNKGNFPGRFSGRQFSNSRSEMNVSTLELGDSALYLCASSPRTGSNTEAFFGQGTRLTVV.

The gene calls are TRBV18 and TRBJ1-3; TRBD1 is a possible D gene (5 bases). Germline V gives CDR1 KGHSH, CDR2 LQKENI. This CDR3 has 15 amino acids. V lost 3 bases to trimming and J lost 4 bases, with 13 bases between them. CDR3 protein: CASSPSGTGGNTIYF. Written as DNA, the CDR3 is TGTGCCAGCTCACCCTCCGGGACGGGGGGAAACACCATATATTTT.

The rearrangement joins TRBV19 to TRBJ2-7; 8 nucleotides line up with TRBD2. With 5 bases clipped from V and 4 bases from J, the junction kept 10 bases outside the gene matches. This CDR3 is 15 amino acids long. Germline CDR1 and CDR2: LNHDA and SQIVND (reference sequence). The CDR3 DNA is TGTGCCAGTAGTCCTCAGGGAGCGGGAGAGTACGAGCAGTACTTC. Its translation is CASSPQGAGEYEQYF.

V and J are TRBV28 and TRBJ2-6, with D hard to call. Germline values: CDR1 MDHEN, CDR2 SYDVKM. The CDR3 sequence is 22 residues long. Trimming took off 4 bases at V and 4 bases at J, with 32 bases between the two ends. Here the CDR3 reads CASSYTDYPPYSPAKGANVLTF. The CDR3 bases are TGTGCCAGCAGTTACACCGATTACCCACCTTACAGCCCCGCTAAGGGGGCCAACGTCCTGACTTTC. Full variable domain (missing parts from reference TRBV28 and TRBJ2-6): DVKVTQSSRYLVKRTGEKVFLECVQDMDHENMFWYRQDPGLGLRLIYFSYDVKMKEKGDIPEGYSVSREKKERFSLILESASTNQTSMYLCASSYTDYPPYSPAKGANVLTFGAGSRLTVL.

This chain links TRBV29-1 with TRBJ2-5; D gene ambiguous. The CDR3 consists of 13 residues. Trimming left V 4 bases short and J 1 base short, with 10 bases between. Germline-derived CDR1 and CDR2 are SQVTM and ANQGSEA. The CDR3 spells CSVARSRQETQYF. The CDR3 DNA is TGCAGCGTTGCCAGGAGCCGCCAAGAGACCCAGTACTTC.

V usage is TRBV7-9 and J usage is TRBJ1-1, with no clear D. The CDR3 sequence is 16 residues long. The germline V and J ends were trimmed by 1 base and 3 bases, with 15 bases remaining between them. In germline, CDR1 is SEHNR, CDR2 FQNEAQ (reference sequence). The CDR3 protein is CASSLVHGVVDTEAFF. The CDR3 DNA reads TGTGCCAGCAGCTTAGTTCATGGGGTAGTGGACACTGAAGCTTTCTTT. Based on the CDR3 plus reference TRBV7-9 and TRBJ1-1, the full variable domain is DTGVSQNPRHKITKRGQNVTFRCDPISEHNRLYWYRQTLGQGPEFLTYFQNEAQLEKSRLLSDRFSAERPKGSFSTLEIQRTEQGDSAMYLCASSLVHGVVDTEAFFGQGTRLTVV.

This chain links TRBV7-9 with TRBJ2-7, with D maybe TRBD1 (5 bases). Germline CDR1 is SEHNR and CDR2 is FQNEAQ (reference sequence). V lost 2 bases and J lost 5, with 19 bases in between. The CDR3 is 16 amino acids. Written as DNA, the CDR3 is TGTGCCAGCAGCTTATTATTGGGAATGGGGCAAAACGAGCAGTACTTC. It is translated as CASSLLLGMGQNEQYF.

The chain links TRBV18 to TRBJ2-7, with 7 nucleotides matching TRBD1. The CDR3 has 16 residues. Germline CDR1 is KGHSH and CDR2 is LQKENI. V lost 3 bases and J lost 1; bases outside the gene matches: 9. The CDR3 protein is CASSPLGTAKSYEQYF. CDR3 coding DNA: TGTGCCAGCTCACCCCTAGGGACAGCAAAATCCTACGAGCAGTACTTC.

CDR3 amino acids: CANLGQGSGEQYF. In DNA form, the CDR3 reads TGTGCCAACCTGGGACAGGGATCCGGCGAGCAGTACTTC. This chain uses TRBV19 with TRBJ2-7; 9 bases match TRBD1. This CDR3 is 13 amino acids long. V gave up 10 bases and J gave up 6 bases; unmatched junction bases: 10. Germline lookup yields CDR1 LNHDA and CDR2 SQIVND (reference sequence).

In its sample, this clone was seen once. The rearrangement joins TRBV5-1 to TRBJ2-5; 7 nucleotides align to TRBD2. The CDR3 consists of 13 residues. Germline V gene lookup returns CDR1 SGHRS and CDR2 YFSETQ. Germline trimming cut 5 bases from V and 5 bases from J; bases unmatched to any gene: 6. This CDR3 is CASSQAGVETQYF. The CDR3 region has the DNA TGCGCCAGCAGTCAGGCGGGAGTTGAGACCCAGTACTTC.

The chain uses TRBV15 and TRBJ2-2, with 9 nucleotides matching TRBD1. The CDR3 totals 17 residues. V gave up 1 base and J gave up 4 bases; unmatched junction bases: 7. Germline V gene data show CDR1 as LNHNV and CDR2 as YYDKDF (reference sequence). CDR3 DNA sequence: TGTGCCACCAGCAGAGCTCCGGGACAGGGATTCACCGGGGAGCTGTTTTTT. Protein sequence: CATSRAPGQGFTGELFF.